The T cell receptor beta chain described here comes from a study of neurological immune-mediated disorders. In its sample, this clonotype was seen many times. Time point meaning: longitudinal time-point 3. With 2 bases removed from V and 1 base from J, the gap between germline ends came to 8 bases. This CDR3 is 15 amino acids long. CDR1 is MNHEY, CDR2 SVGEGT, per germline. By 5'RACE with 10-nucleotide random UMIs, the cDNA was made. TCRdb used MiXCR to reprocess the 5' RACE reads, holding one entry per CDR3 protein. The top ten clones hold less than 7.5% of a sample with about 84,000 distinct CDR3 sequences, about 4% of them seen once.

This chain connects TRBV6-2 or TRBV6-3 to TRBJ2-2; D is uncertain. Sample: PBMCs. The receptor was derived from a woman aged 55-75 years with multiple sclerosis. In nucleotides, the CDR3 is TGTGCCAGCAGTTACGTGAAACAGAACACCGGGGAGCTGTTTTTT. It translates to CASSYVKQNTGELFF.